One sample yielded the 20 T cell receptor beta chains listed below, sequenced in a study of blood T cell repertoires in COVID-19. Profiled with immunoSEQ multiplex PCR; TCRdb holds only in-frame clones, not every one. The repertoire includes roughly 20,000 clones, roughly 89% of them detected once, and 8% to 10% sits in the top ten. The specimen was peripheral blood. These receptors were obtained from a human donor in a cohort sampled during active COVID-19. The donor label of this sample is uncertain.

The chain recombines TRBV29-1 with TRBJ2-7; 13 positions agree with TRBD2. Losses at the gene ends were 3 bases for V and 2 bases for J; bases not matched to a gene: 4. The V gene's germline CDR1 is SQVTM and CDR2 ANQGSEA. The CDR3 contains 15 residues. CDR3 nucleotide sequence: TGCAGCGTTGAGGGACTAGCGGGGAACCCCTACGAGCAGTACTTC. It translates to CSVEGLAGNPYEQYF.

This clone was seen just once. The chain uses TRBV29-1 and TRBJ2-7; 8 positions match TRBD1. This CDR3 comprises 14 residues. Looked up from germline, CDR1 is SQVTM and CDR2 is ANQGSEA. J lost 5 bases, V lost 4 bases, and 10 bases had no gene match. This CDR3 is CSVGIGQGFNEQYF. The CDR3 nucleotides read TGCAGCGTTGGTATAGGACAGGGCTTTAACGAGCAGTACTTC.

The CDR3 loop is CSFYADTQYF. CDR3 DNA sequence: TGCAGCTTCTATGCAGATACGCAGTATTTT. The chain is built from TRBV29-1 and TRBJ2-3; D is uncertain. Germline lookup yields CDR1 SQVTM and CDR2 ANQGSEA. V gave up 8 bases and J gave up 4 bases, with 7 bases separating them. The CDR3 totals 10 residues.

This clone was detected only once. This chain connects TRBV7-8 to TRBJ2-2, with 8 bases fitting TRBD1. Germline CDR1 is SGHVS and CDR2 is FQNEAQ. Trimming removed 5 bases from V and 7 bases from J; junction bases left unmatched: 9. This CDR3 contains 15 residues. The CDR3 DNA reads as TGTGCCAGCAGCCCTATGGACAGGGCAAGCGGGGAGCTGTTTTTT. It specifies CASSPMDRASGELFF. The whole variable domain, filled in from reference TRBV7-8 and TRBJ2-2, reads GAGVSQSPRYKVAKRGQDVALRCDPISGHVSLFWYQQALGQGPEFLTYFQNEAQLDKSGLPSDRFFAERPEGSVSTLKIQRTQQEDSAVYLCASSPMDRASGELFFGEGSRLTVL.

The chain combines TRBV19 with TRBJ1-3; D is undetermined. The germline V gene encodes CDR1 LNHDA and CDR2 SQIVND (reference sequence). Trimming took 5 bases from V and 4 from J, leaving 9 bases between them. The CDR3 contains 13 residues. CDR3 in amino acids: CASSPRPGNTIYF. CDR3 bases: TGTGCCAGTAGTCCGCGGCCGGGAAACACCATATATTTT.

The chain employs TRBV19 and TRBJ1-2; a weak D match, TRBD1 (5 bases). CDR1 is LNHDA, CDR2 SQIVND, per germline (reference sequence). V dropped 0 bases and J dropped 3 bases, with 17 bases sitting between them. The CDR3 spans 17 residues. The DNA of the CDR3 is TGTGCCAGTAGTATAGATCTATTGGTGGGGGGATACTATGGCTACACCTTC. Its protein is CASSIDLLVGGYYGYTF. Full variable domain (outside the CDR3, taken from reference TRBV19 and TRBJ1-2): DGGITQSPKYLFRKEGQNVTLSCEQNLNHDAMYWYRQDPGQGLRLIYYSQIVNDFQKGDIAEGYSVSREKKESFPLTVTSAQKNPTAFYLCASSIDLLVGGYYGYTFGSGTRLTVV.

This chain connects TRBV28 to TRBJ2-6; D remains ambiguous. Germline CDR1 MDHEN, CDR2 SYDVKM. The germline V and J ends were trimmed by 8 bases and 5 bases, with 7 bases remaining between them. The CDR3 consists of 12 residues. CDR3 amino acids: CASFGRANVLTF. For the CDR3, the DNA is TGTGCCAGCTTCGGTAGGGCCAACGTCCTGACTTTC.

The genes are TRBV5-1 and TRBJ2-7; 7 positions agree with TRBD1. V was pared by 4 bases and J by 5 bases, with 12 bases of the junction left unmatched. The CDR3 extends over 15 amino acids. Germline CDR1 reads SGHRS; CDR2 reads YFSETQ. CDR3 in DNA: TGCGCCAGCAGCGCGATCGGCGTACAGGGGAACGAGCAGTACTTC. It is translated as CASSAIGVQGNEQYF.

This clone was seen only once. V usage is TRBV7-9 and J usage is TRBJ2-3, with a tentative D call TRBD2 (6 bases). V was shortened by 5 bases and J by 6 bases, with 21 bases between the two germline ends. CDR3 length equals 16 residues. Germline V gene sequence: CDR1 SEHNR, CDR2 FQNEAQ (reference sequence). The CDR3 loop reads CASSPRGQGGLDTQYF. In DNA form, the CDR3 reads TGTGCCAGCAGCCCCCGAGGGCAGGGAGGCCTGGATACGCAGTATTTT.

This clone was seen more than once but under ten times. The genes are TRBV10-2 and TRBJ2-2, with 12 nucleotides matching TRBD2. CDR1 is WSHSY and CDR2 is SAAADI in the germline V gene. This CDR3 has 15 residues. The J segment lost 5 bases and the V segment lost 3 bases, leaving 1 base of the junction unmatched. The CDR3 here is CASSDGLAGTGELFF. The CDR3 nucleotides read TGCGCCAGCAGTGACGGACTAGCGGGGACCGGGGAGCTGTTTTTT.

V is TRBV30 and J is TRBJ1-5; D may be TRBD1 (6 bases). CDR3 length equals 13 residues. Germline CDR1 GTSNPN, CDR2 SVGIG (reference sequence). The ends were cut back, 3 bases at V and 7 bases at J, with 13 bases in the middle. The CDR3 loop is CAWSPGGRQPQHF. CDR3 nucleotide sequence: TGTGCCTGGAGCCCGGGGGGGCGGCAGCCCCAGCATTTT. Complete variable domain (other parts from reference TRBV30 and TRBJ1-5): SQTIHQWPATLVQPVGSPLSLECTVEGTSNPNLYWYRQAAGRGLQLLFYSVGIGQISSEVPQNLSASRPQDRQFILSSKKLLLSDSGFYLCAWSPGGRQPQHFGDGTRLSIL.

V gene TRBV29-1 combines with J gene TRBJ1-4; 9 nucleotides match TRBD1. Germline values: CDR1 SQVTM, CDR2 ANQGSEA. CDR3 length equals 13 residues. The trim removed 5 bases at V and 4 bases at J, leaving 2 bases unmatched. The CDR3 loop is CSVRDRVNEKLFF. Here the CDR3 DNA reads TGCAGCGTTAGGGACAGGGTTAATGAAAAACTGTTTTTT. Complete variable domain (other parts from reference TRBV29-1 and TRBJ1-4): SAVISQKPSRDICQRGTSLTIQCQVDSQVTMMFWYRQQPGQSLTLIATANQGSEATYESGFVIDKFPISRPNLTFSTLTVSNMSPEDSSIYLCSVRDRVNEKLFFGSGTQLSVL.

The V call is TRBV7-8, the J call TRBJ2-1, with D possibly matching TRBD1 (5 bases). The V and J ends lost 1 base and 10 bases respectively, with 8 bases between them. The length of the CDR3 is 12 residues. Germline lookup yields CDR1 SGHVS and CDR2 FQNEAQ. Here the CDR3 DNA reads TGTGCCAGCAGCTTAGGCCCAGGGGAGCAGTTCTTC. It yields the protein CASSLGPGEQFF.

This rearrangement joins TRBV9 to TRBJ2-2; 8 bases align to TRBD1. Trimming at V came to 3 bases and at J to 1 base, leaving 5 bases not matched to a gene. The CDR3 covers 16 residues. CDR1 and CDR2 from the germline V gene are SGDLS and YYNGEE. CDR3 nucleotide sequence: TGTGCCAGCAGCGAGGGCGGACAGGGGAACACCGGGGAGCTGTTTTTT. As protein: CASSEGGQGNTGELFF.

This CDR3 is CASSGTGGEAFF. Written as DNA, the CDR3 is TGTGCCAGCAGTGGAACCGGGGGTGAAGCTTTCTTT. The chain combines TRBV2 with TRBJ1-1, with a tentative D call TRBD1 (5 bases). V lost 4 bases to trimming and J lost 7 bases, with 10 bases between them. The CDR3 is 12 residues long. Germline loops: CDR1 SNHLY, CDR2 FYNNEI.

This clone occurred a few times. The chain has TRBV7-9 and TRBJ1-5, with D tentatively TRBD1 (5 bases). The germline gives CDR1 SEHNR, CDR2 FQNEAQ (reference sequence). The CDR3 runs 14 residues. Trimming left V 3 bases short and J 5 bases short, with 11 bases between. The CDR3 nucleotides read TGTGCCAGCAGCTTCGGCAGCAGGGATCAGCCCCAGCATTTT. This gives the protein CASSFGSRDQPQHF.

V and J are TRBV14 and TRBJ2-5; D gene unclear. V was trimmed by 1 base and J by 2 bases, leaving 11 bases between them. The V gene's germline CDR1 is SGHDN and CDR2 FVKESK. The CDR3 covers 15 residues. The CDR3 coding sequence is TGTGCCAGCAGCCAAGGTTGGCTAGAACAAGAGACCCAGTACTTC. This sequence encodes CASSQGWLEQETQYF. The full variable domain, rest sourced from reference TRBV14 and TRBJ2-5, is EAGVTQFPSHSVIEKGQTVTLRCDPISGHDNLYWYRRVMGKEIKFLLHFVKESKQDESGMPNNRFLAERTGGTYSTLKVQPAELEDSGVYFCASSQGWLEQETQYFGPGTRLLVL.

The chain links TRBV5-4 to TRBJ2-5; 7 bases line up with TRBD1. The CDR3 is 15 residues long. The trim removed 3 bases at V and 3 bases at J, leaving 8 bases unmatched. Germline assignment: CDR1 SGHNT and CDR2 YYREEE (reference sequence). The CDR3 sequence: CASSSPGQKEETQYF. DNA for the CDR3: TGTGCCAGCAGCTCGCCGGGACAGAAAGAAGAGACCCAGTACTTC.

This chain joins TRBV2 and TRBJ2-5; 7 bases agree with TRBD2. With 8 bases clipped from V and 7 bases from J, the junction kept 4 bases outside the gene matches. The CDR3 has 11 amino acids. CDR1 SNHLY and CDR2 FYNNEI come from the germline V gene. CDR3 region: CASGGEGTQYF. CDR3 coding DNA: TGTGCCAGCGGGGGGGAGGGGACCCAGTACTTC.

The gene calls are TRBV23-1 and TRBJ2-5; 7 nucleotides agree with TRBD2. TRBV23-1 is an ORF, with its function uncertain. V trimming: 7 bases; J trimming: 1 base; junction bases outside the gene matches: 12. The CDR3 spans 16 residues. CDR3 DNA sequence: TGCGCCAGCACTCTTGGGGGGGACCCCTTCCAAGAGACCCAGTACTTC. Amino acid sequence: CASTLGGDPFQETQYF.